This TCR beta chain was profiled in a study of shared clonotypes between healthy human individuals. Findings and limits, study-wide: A small donor pool kept down the genetic and exposure-history diversity that was represented. Larger estimated richness was generally recorded for naive subsets relative to memory subsets.

CDR1 and CDR2 (germline): GTSNPN, SVGIG (reference sequence). CDR3 length equals 13 residues. Germline trimming cut 2 bases from V and 2 bases from J; bases unmatched to any gene: 3. As to this clone: Its target is not known.

Assay: immunoSEQ multiplex PCR; the TCRdb copy retains only in-frame clones and omits some. The sample lists 2 million to 3 million clones, over 85% occurring once. Input material: naive CD4+ T cells sorted from blood. Subset defined: CD45RA+ positively selected. This chain uses TRBV30 with TRBJ2-7, with TRBD2 identical over 7 bases. This sequence was found in a man between 18 and 35 years old in good health. The CDR3 DNA sequence: TGTGCCTGGAGTCCGGGGGGTCCCTACGAGCAGTACTTC. Encoded protein: CAWSPGGPYEQYF.